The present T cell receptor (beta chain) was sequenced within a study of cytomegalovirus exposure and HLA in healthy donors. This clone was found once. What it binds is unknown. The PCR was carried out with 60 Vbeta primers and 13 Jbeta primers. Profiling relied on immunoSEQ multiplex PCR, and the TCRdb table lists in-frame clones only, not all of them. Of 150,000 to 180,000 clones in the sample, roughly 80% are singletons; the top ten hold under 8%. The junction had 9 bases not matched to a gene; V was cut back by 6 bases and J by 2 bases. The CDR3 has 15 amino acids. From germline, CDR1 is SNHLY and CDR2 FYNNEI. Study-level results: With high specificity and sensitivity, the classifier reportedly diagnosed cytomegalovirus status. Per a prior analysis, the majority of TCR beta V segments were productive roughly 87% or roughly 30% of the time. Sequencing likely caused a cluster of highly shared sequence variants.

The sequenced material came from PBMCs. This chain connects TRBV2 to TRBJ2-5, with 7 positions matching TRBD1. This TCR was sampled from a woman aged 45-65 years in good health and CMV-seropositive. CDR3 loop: CASRDQGEQQETQYF. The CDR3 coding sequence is TGTGCCAGCAGAGATCAGGGGGAACAACAAGAGACCCAGTACTTC. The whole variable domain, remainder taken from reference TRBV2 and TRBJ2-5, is EPEVTQTPSHQVTQMGQEVILRCVPISNHLYFYWYRQILGQKVEFLVSFYNNEISEKSEIFDDQFSVERPDGSNFTLKIRSTKLEDSAMYFCASRDQGEQQETQYFGPGTRLLVL.